A selection of T cell receptor beta chains follows, all from one sample in a study of radiation and T cells in renal cell carcinoma. Some clones are missing from TCRdb's copy, which holds only in-frame ones; the method was immunoSEQ multiplex PCR. The sample records about 130,000 clones, around 81% being singletons. The material sequenced was blood, taken from a patient whose treatment included radiotherapy and nephrectomy. The source is a man aged 45 to 65 with renal cell carcinoma. Each CDR3 is given with its conserved first and last residue. A D gene is named only where the DNA matches it firmly. Not all rows give a size; the values are once, few, many and, for expanded clones, a class.

cdr3_aa | cdr3_nt | v_call | d_call | j_call | clone_size
CASSLKGKPPQETQYF | TGTGCCAGCAGCCTTAAAGGGAAACCTCCCCAAGAGACCCAGTACTTC | TRBV5-4 | NA | TRBJ2-5 | NA
CASSSTFYNEQFF | TGCGCCAGCAGCTCAACTTTTTACAATGAGCAGTTCTTC | TRBV5-1 | NA | TRBJ2-1 | NA
CASPLLTMNTEAFF | TGCGCCAGTCCCCTTTTAACGATGAACACTGAAGCTTTCTTT | TRBV10-1 | NA | TRBJ1-1 | NA
CAWNSGTYEQYF | TGTGCCTGGAATTCAGGGACTTACGAGCAGTACTTC | TRBV30 | NA | TRBJ2-7 | NA
CAVKTDVSGEAFF | TGTGCCGTTAAAACCGACGTGTCGGGTGAAGCTTTCTTT | TRBV10-3 | NA | TRBJ1-1 | NA
CASSQERFLQPQHF | TGCGCCAGCAGCCAAGAACGGTTTCTTCAGCCCCAGCATTTT | TRBV4-3 | NA | TRBJ1-5 | once
CASSQTRDYQETQYF | TGTGCCAGCAGCCAAACCCGGGACTATCAAGAGACCCAGTACTTC | TRBV5-6 | TRBD2 | TRBJ2-5 | NA
CASSQDPTLSTGHEQFF | TGCGCCAGCAGCCAAGATCCCACGCTCTCCACGGGCCATGAGCAGTTCTTC | TRBV4-1 | NA | TRBJ2-1 | once
CASSLTERNTEAFF | TGCGCCAGCAGCTTGACAGAGAGGAACACTGAAGCTTTCTTT | TRBV5-1 | NA | TRBJ1-1 | few
CASSLVANEQFF | TGTGCCAGCAGCTTGGTGGCGAATGAGCAGTTCTTC | TRBV5-6 | NA | TRBJ2-1 | NA
CASSQVGTQWGGYTF | TGTGCCAGCAGCCAAGTCGGGACCCAATGGGGTGGCTACACCTTC | TRBV5-6 | NA | TRBJ1-2 | NA
CASSPDGTVAHGYTF | TGTGCCAGCAGCCCGGACGGGACAGTGGCCCACGGCTACACCTTC | TRBV5-8 | TRBD1 | TRBJ1-2 | few
CAWSEGRRPGNTIYF | TGTGCCTGGAGTGAGGGCAGGAGACCTGGAAACACCATATATTTT | TRBV30 | NA | TRBJ1-3 | few
CAWSNQQGRDTQYF | TGTGCCTGGAGCAATCAACAGGGTCGAGATACGCAGTATTTT | TRBV30 | NA | TRBJ2-3 | NA
CASSSNYNEQFF | TGCGCCAGCAGTTCGAATTACAATGAGCAGTTCTTC | TRBV10-1 | NA | TRBJ2-1 | NA
CASSSPYSPLHF | TGTGCCAGCAGCTCCCCGTATTCACCCCTCCACTTT | TRBV7-6 | NA | TRBJ1-6 | NA
CASSLGASNNEQFF | TGTGCCAGCAGCTTAGGGGCTAGTAACAATGAGCAGTTCTTC | TRBV7-6 | NA | TRBJ2-1 | few
CASSRPDIYNEQFF | TGTGCCAGCAGCCGCCCCGACATATACAATGAGCAGTTCTTC | TRBV6-5 | NA | TRBJ2-1 | NA
CASSVGTSGDTDTQYF | TGTGCCAGCAGTGTGGGGACTAGCGGAGACACAGATACGCAGTATTTT | TRBV2 | TRBD2 | TRBJ2-3 | NA
CASSAQPVGWGMNTEAFF | TGTGCCAGCAGTGCCCAACCGGTGGGATGGGGTATGAACACTGAAGCTTTCTTT | TRBV25-1 | NA | TRBJ1-1 | NA